This T cell receptor (beta chain) was identified in a study of Graves' ophthalmopathy and Graves' hyperthyroidism. Whole-study context: Stable hyperthyroidism meant no progression to ophthalmopathy within 18 months of follow-up.

RNA transcripts yielded amplified TCR beta CDR3 regions. Amplification began with first-round RT-PCR using HTBI primers, then second-round multiplex PCR was performed. In TCRdb, the multiplex PCR reads were re-called with MiXCR into one record per CDR3 protein. The sample holds approximately 1.2 million distinct CDR3 sequences, about 36% seen once. This CDR3 is built from 14 residues. V was pared by 2 bases and J by 0 bases, with 7 bases between. This clonotype was counted a single time. This chain uses TRBV12-3 or TRBV12-4 with TRBJ1-1; D is ambiguous. The receptor was isolated from an adult man with Graves' hyperthyroidism. The sample comprised peripheral blood or thyroid tissue (not recorded which). This CDR3 is CASSLPNVNTEAFF. CDR3 bases: TGTGCCAGCAGTTTACCAAACGTGAACACTGAAGCTTTCTTT.